Sequencing of this T cell receptor (beta chain) was carried out in a study of CD8 T cells in Susac syndrome. The authors carried out high-throughput sequencing of TCR beta. They applied it to CD8+ and CD4+ T cells obtained from blood. Stable or active relapsing-remitting multiple sclerosis, untreated and meeting revised McDonald criteria, defined the controls. Bulk CD8+ and CD4+ cells came from magnetic negative isolation; CD8+ TEMRA by FACS. RNA amounts of roughly 0.5 to 1 ug underwent reverse transcription with random hexamers. Amplification of TCR beta CDR3 spanned 54 Vbeta and 13 Jbeta via immunoSEQ multiplex PCR. TCRdb fed the immunoSEQ multiplex PCR reads into MiXCR, producing one record per CDR3 protein. The profile shows some 300,000 distinct CDR3 sequences, roughly 85% of them singletons. This clonotype was obtained from a human donor with multiple sclerosis. The specimen was CD8+ T cells from PBMCs.

CDR3 bases: TGTGCCAGCAGCGTTGATACTGCGGGAAACACCATATATTTT. Protein: CASSVDTAGNTIYF. The chain recombines TRBV9 with TRBJ1-3; D gene unclear. The germline gives CDR1 SGDLS, CDR2 YYNGEE. The V end lost 2 bases, the J end lost 4 bases, and 10 bases lay between the germline ends. The CDR3 is 14 amino acids.